This TCR beta chain was sequenced in a study of blood T cell repertoires in COVID-19. Study-level information: Specimens from acute and convalescent COVID-19 originated in the United States, Italy and Spain. Sources were T cells, B-cell-depleted T cells, or PBMCs; the material itself was cDNA or gDNA.

Using immunoSEQ multiplex PCR, the repertoire was profiled, and TCRdb retains in-frame clones only, with some absent. This table has 37,000 or so clones, approximately 80% appearing once. This CDR3 region has 15 residues. The germline CDR1 and CDR2 sequences are MNHEY and SVGEGT. V was pared by 4 bases and J by 1 base, with 4 bases of the junction left unmatched. The receptor comes from a man aged 55 to 70 with active COVID-19. The sequencing sample was made of peripheral blood. The chain carries TRBV6-2 or TRBV6-3 and TRBJ2-3, with 8 bases fitting TRBD2. CDR3 sequence reads: CASSLAGLGTDTQYF. The CDR3 DNA follows: TGTGCCAGCAGTTTAGCGGGACTAGGCACAGATACGCAGTATTTT.